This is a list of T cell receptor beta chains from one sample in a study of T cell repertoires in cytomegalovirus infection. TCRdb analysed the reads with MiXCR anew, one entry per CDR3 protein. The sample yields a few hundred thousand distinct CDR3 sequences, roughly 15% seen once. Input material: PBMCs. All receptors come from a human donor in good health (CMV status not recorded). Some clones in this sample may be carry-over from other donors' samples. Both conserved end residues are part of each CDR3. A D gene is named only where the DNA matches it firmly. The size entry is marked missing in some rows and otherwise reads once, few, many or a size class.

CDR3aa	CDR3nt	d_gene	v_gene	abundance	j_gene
CASSADRGQRDTQYF	TGTGCCAGCAGCGCAGACAGGGGGCAGAGAGATACGCAGTATTTT	TRBD1	TRBV7-2	many	TRBJ2-3
CAISAGTNQETQYF	TGTGCCATCAGCGCTGGGACTAACCAAGAGACCCAGTACTTC	TRBD2	TRBV10-3	few	TRBJ2-5
CAISEPRGRGWDYGYTF	TGTGCCATCAGTGAGCCGAGAGGCAGGGGATGGGACTATGGCTACACCTTC	-	TRBV10-3	-	TRBJ1-2
CASSSRRSYKEQYF	TGTGCCAGCAGCTCCCGACGGAGCTACAAGGAGCAGTACTTC	-	TRBV5-4	many	TRBJ2-7
CSARDRGGRKETQYF	TGCAGTGCTAGAGATCGGGGCGGGAGAAAAGAGACCCAGTACTTC	TRBD2	TRBV20-1	-	TRBJ2-5
CASSMTRGSNQPQHF	TGTGCCAGCAGCATGACCCGAGGAAGCAATCAGCCCCAGCATTTT	-	TRBV7-2	-	TRBJ1-5
CSVEWDMNTEAFF	TGCAGCGTTGAATGGGACATGAACACTGAAGCTTTCTTT	-	TRBV29-1	once	TRBJ1-1
CASSPLADRSSSTDTQYF	TGTGCCAGCAGCCCTCTAGCGGACCGCTCTTCTAGCACAGATACGCAGTATTTT	TRBD2	TRBV3-1	-	TRBJ2-3
CASSARIAGGVNEQFF	TGTGCTAGCAGCGCCCGGATAGCGGGAGGCGTAAATGAGCAGTTCTTC	TRBD2	TRBV7-6	few	TRBJ2-1
CASSEFRGENSPLHF	TGTGCCAGCAGTGAATTTCGTGGGGAAAATTCACCCCTCCACTTT	-	TRBV25-1	-	TRBJ1-6
CASSLWGQRNSPLHF	TGTGCCAGCAGCTTGTGGGGGCAGAGGAACTCACCCCTCCACTTT	-	TRBV5-6	many	TRBJ1-6
CASSDPGQLEKLFF	TGTGCCAGCAGTGATCCCGGACAGCTTGAAAAACTGTTTTTT	-	TRBV25-1	-	TRBJ1-4
CASSPTSALSYNEQFF	TGTGCCAGCAGCCCAACTAGCGCCCTCTCCTACAATGAGCAGTTCTTC	TRBD2	TRBV2	-	TRBJ2-1
CASSLRDRGFLDEQYF	TGTGCCAGCAGCTTAAGGGACAGGGGTTTTCTAGACGAGCAGTACTTC	TRBD1	TRBV7-8	many	TRBJ2-7
CASTFGATSYNSPLHF	TGTGCCAGCACCTTTGGGGCAACCTCCTATAATTCACCCCTCCACTTT	-	TRBV5-6	once	TRBJ1-6
CASRGTLNTGELFF	TGTGCCAGCCGCGGGACACTCAACACCGGGGAGCTGTTTTTT	-	TRBV2	few	TRBJ2-2
CASSRPGAQHF	TGTGCCAGCAGCCGCCCCGGGGCCCAGCATTTT	-	TRBV6-2/TRBV6-3	few	TRBJ1-5
CASSRDDSYEQYF	TGTGCCAGCAGCCGGGACGACTCCTACGAGCAGTACTTC	-	TRBV6-6	few	TRBJ2-7
CASSLDRASYGYTF	TGTGCCAGCAGCTTAGATCGGGCGTCTTATGGCTACACCTTC	-	TRBV7-2	many	TRBJ1-2
CASSSPSGGYTGELFF	TGTGCCAGCAGTTCTCCTAGCGGGGGTTACACCGGGGAGCTGTTTTTT	TRBD2	TRBV28	many	TRBJ2-2
CASSDFADSTDTQYF	TGTGCCAGCAGTGATTTCGCAGATAGCACAGATACGCAGTATTTT	-	TRBV2	-	TRBJ2-3
CASSSQGQGPYEQYF	TGTGCCAGCAGTAGCCAGGGACAGGGGCCCTACGAGCAGTACTTC	TRBD1	TRBV2	many	TRBJ2-7
CASSEYAGPNTEAFF	TGTGCCAGCAGTGAATACGCCGGACCGAACACTGAAGCTTTCTTT	-	TRBV6-1	-	TRBJ1-1